This TCR beta chain was observed in a study of blood T cell repertoires in COVID-19 (TCRdb year 2020). In the study overall: Samples covering the acute and convalescent phases of COVID-19 were provided by collaborators in the United States, Italy and Spain. The dataset comprised deeply sampled blood TCRbeta repertoires from subjects exposed to, actively infected with, or recovered from COVID-19. The repertoires were released in a freely available public database intended as a resource for research on the immune response to SARS-CoV-2. Where HLA class I and class II types were available, the types were taken from metadata supplied by the sample provider, not from assay-based typing. Sample metadata almost always included a de-identified subject ID, COVID-19 status, age in years and sex. The prospective study material was composed of cDNA or gDNA derived from T cells, B-cell-depleted T cells, or PBMCs. Samples came from the ongoing ImmuneRACE study (first 160 participants) plus 1,254 subjects from 6 global collaborators. Overall study outcomes, separate from this receptor: Clinical and demographic metadata were provided uncurated, with the amount varying by source and participant.

The immunoSEQ Assay, a bias-controlled multiplex PCR, was used to amplify TCRbeta CDR3 regions from genomic DNA. The original pipeline was this. Within the assay, amplification of reference gene primers was used to estimate how many nucleated cells each sample contained. To quantify the absolute abundance of each unique TCRbeta CDR3 rearrangement, sequence reads were collapsed and filtered. For each sample, productive Simpson clonality was calculated as the square root of Simpson's diversity index across productive rearrangements. Drawn from immuneACCESS, this table holds only the in-frame rearrangements with V and J called that TCRdb kept. Clones are partly lost; checked studies trace under half to an unresolved V gene and leave the rest unexplained. That table supplies the V and J calls and clone size; D and trimming were determined from the DNA. For this sample there are around 390,000 clones; about 87% appear just once. The ten largest make up roughly 9.4% of the sample.

This clone was detected only once. Its antigen is unknown. Per-base quality was not reported, and no clone a single base away is much larger than it. In the prospective study, participants were about 18 to 95 years old, resided in around 25 geographic areas of the United States, and were enrolled through a virtual design. In the prospective study, participants were assigned to cohorts based on the clinical history participants reported in a screening survey and a study questionnaire. For ImmuneRACE Cohort 3, a participant was defined as recovered based on two consecutive negative NP/OP PCR tests, clearance by a healthcare professional, or resolution of symptoms. Each participant in the prospective study had whole blood, serum and a nasopharyngeal or oropharyngeal swab collected by mobile phlebotomists. Prospective study participants could optionally give additional blood draws and questionnaires over an approximately two-month period. Before DNA extraction, prospective study blood samples were shipped either frozen or at room temperature.

Sequenced input: PBMCs or T cells enriched from blood (not recorded which). The sequence derives from a woman aged 50 to 60 who had recovered from COVID-19.

The CDR3 loop reads CASSFVAERSYGYTF. The base sequence is TGTGCCAGCAGTTTCGTGGCAGAGAGGTCCTATGGCTACACCTTC. The chain is made from TRBV6-6 and TRBJ1-2; too little of a D gene remains to name it. At the junction V is shortened by 4 bases and J by 4 bases, with 16 bases in between. Counted from cysteine to phenylalanine, this CDR3 has 15 amino acids. The kept DNA is CDR3 alone, 45 bases in frame from the first base. CDR1 and CDR2 are read off the germline V gene (reference sequence) as MNHNY and SVGAGI.